The present T cell receptor beta chain was sequenced within a study of blood T cell repertoires in COVID-19. Looking at the study overall: From the United States, Italy and Spain came samples of acute and convalescent COVID-19. T cells, B-cell-depleted T cells, or PBMCs provided the cDNA or gDNA that served as material.

Methods used by the authors: For nucleated cells, counts were estimated from reference gene primer amplification. Profiling relied on immunoSEQ multiplex PCR, and the TCRdb table lists in-frame clones only, not all of them. D and trimming come from the DNA, and the V and J calls and clone size come from that table. Of 200,000 to 250,000 clones listed, 70% to 90% are singletons. Germline CDR1 SGDLS, CDR2 YYNGEE. The CDR3 is 14 residues long. The V end lost 0 bases, the J end lost 4 bases, and 11 bases lay between the germline ends. Sequenced input: peripheral blood. The chain couples TRBV9 to TRBJ2-7, with D maybe TRBD2 (5 bases). The clonotype was recovered from a woman aged 18-29 years who had recovered from COVID-19. The CDR3: CASSVASTGYEQYF. In DNA, the CDR3 is TGTGCCAGCAGCGTAGCTTCTACGGGGTACGAGCAGTACTTC.